The present T cell receptor beta chain was sequenced within a study of cytomegalovirus exposure and HLA in healthy donors. Across the whole study: Both the 120 validation repertoires and the roughly 620 first-cohort repertoires used the same platform, as reported by a later analysis.

Concerning this clone: Its antigen is unknown.

Findings of the study overall: Whilst most TCR sequences proved rare, a subset of public TCRs occurred across many donors. The authors listed around 150 TCR beta chains as cytomegalovirus-associated. Subsequent analysis found a tendency for first-cohort TCR clusters to co-occur within the 120 or so validation repertoires.

Generated by immunoSEQ multiplex PCR, the TCRdb table keeps only in-frame clones and is missing some. This sample yields approximately 160,000 clones, of which 85% are seen a single time; 2% to 2.5% belongs to the top ten. The length of the CDR3 is 16 residues. V gave up 3 bases and J gave up 1 base, with 15 bases separating them. Germline CDR1 reads LGHNA; CDR2 reads YSLEER. Material for sequencing was PBMCs. This chain links TRBV4-3 with TRBJ2-5; D perhaps matches TRBD1 (6 bases). The sequence was obtained from a man in his thirties or forties in good health and CMV-seropositive. CDR3 coding DNA: TGCGCCAGCAGCCAGACCCCCTGGACAGTCCAAGAGACCCAGTACTTC. Translating gives CASSQTPWTVQETQYF.